This T cell receptor beta chain comes out of a study of shared T cell receptors in the human thymus. In this sample, this clone turned up a few times. Other DNA sequences of this sample code for an identical CDR3. Profiled with immunoSEQ multiplex PCR; TCRdb holds only in-frame clones, not every one. The table shows roughly 500,000 clones, with 70% to 80% occurring only once. This CDR3 comprises 10 residues. With 6 bases removed from V and 1 base from J, the gap between germline ends came to 3 bases. Germline CDR1 is DFQATT and CDR2 is SNEGSKA (reference sequence). These data were likewise used in another study, on human thymus T cells. As reported in that work: Thymus tissue was removed during corrective cardiac surgery. V and J genes seemed to be used with bias in thymic and blood repertoires. Related research found strongly overlapping thymic repertoires in unrelated individuals.

The sequencing sample was made of thymocytes. The chain uses TRBV20-1 and TRBJ2-5; no definite D call. The receptor's source is a boy younger than two with a congenital heart defect. The CDR3 DNA follows: TGCAGTGCGGCCCAAGAGACCCAGTACTTC. Translation gives CSAAQETQYF.